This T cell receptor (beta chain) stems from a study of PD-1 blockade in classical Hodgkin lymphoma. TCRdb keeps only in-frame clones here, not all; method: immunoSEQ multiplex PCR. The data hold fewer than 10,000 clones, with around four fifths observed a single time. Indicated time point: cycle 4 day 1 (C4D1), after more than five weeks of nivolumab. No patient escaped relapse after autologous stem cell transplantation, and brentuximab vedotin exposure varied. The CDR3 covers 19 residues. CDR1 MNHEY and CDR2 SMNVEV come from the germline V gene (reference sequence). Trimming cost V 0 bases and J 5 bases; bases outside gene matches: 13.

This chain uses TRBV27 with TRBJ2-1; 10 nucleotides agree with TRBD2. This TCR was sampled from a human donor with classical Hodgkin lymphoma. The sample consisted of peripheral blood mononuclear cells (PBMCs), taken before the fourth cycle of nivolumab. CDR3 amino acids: CASSLSPPTSGRKNNEQFF. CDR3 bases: TGTGCCAGCAGTTTATCCCCCCCGACTAGCGGGCGAAAGAACAATGAGCAGTTCTTC.